Presented here are 22 T cell receptor beta chains from one specimen sequenced in a study of technical replicates of blood from a handful of donors. Some clones are missing from TCRdb's copy, which holds only in-frame ones; the method was immunoSEQ multiplex PCR. Here the sample spans about 75,000 clones, around 92% being singletons. Sample: T cells isolated from PBMCs. Every receptor here comes from a human donor in good health. Some clones in this sample may be carry-over from other donors' samples.

The V call is TRBV30, the J call TRBJ2-1; 7 bases match TRBD1. The length of the CDR3 is 14 residues. Germline V lookup: CDR1 GTSNPN, CDR2 SVGIG (reference sequence). V gave up 4 bases and J gave up 4 bases; unmatched junction bases: 7. The CDR3 spells CAWNRQGAYNEQFF. CDR3 bases: TGTGCCTGGAACAGACAGGGTGCGTACAATGAGCAGTTCTTC.

A single count supports this clone. The V gene is TRBV6-1, the J gene TRBJ2-2; 12 positions agree with TRBD2. The J segment lost 4 bases and the V segment lost 5 bases, leaving 8 bases of the junction unmatched. CDR3 length: 17 amino acids. Germline V lookup: CDR1 MNHNS, CDR2 SASEGT. The CDR3 nucleotides are TGTGCCAGCAGTAAAGGGGCTAGCGGGGGGGCCACCGGGGAGCTGTTTTTT. Amino acid sequence: CASSKGASGGATGELFF.

The V call is TRBV9, the J call TRBJ2-1; the match to TRBD2 covers 7 bases. This CDR3 has 18 amino acids. The germline V gene has CDR1 SGDLS and CDR2 YYNGEE. V was clipped by 0 bases and J by 0 bases; unmatched bases: 9. The CDR3 DNA sequence: TGTGCCAGCAGCGTAGTTGTCAAGCGGGGCCGCTCCTACAATGAGCAGTTCTTC. Translation gives CASSVVVKRGRSYNEQFF.

The chain is built from TRBV6-4 and TRBJ2-3, with D tentatively TRBD2 (5 bases). Germline V gene data show CDR1 as MRHNA and CDR2 as SNTAGT. The V end lost 0 bases, the J end lost 2 bases, and 9 bases lay between the germline ends. There are 15 residues in the CDR3. CDR3: CASSDSAGSTDTQYF. For the CDR3, the DNA is TGTGCCAGCAGTGACTCTGCGGGTTCCACAGATACGCAGTATTTT.

The chain is built from TRBV2 and TRBJ2-3; the D gene is possibly TRBD2 (6 bases). The CDR3 is 16 amino acids. The germline V and J ends were trimmed by 7 bases and 2 bases, with 19 bases remaining between them. Germline CDR1 SNHLY, CDR2 FYNNEI. CDR3 residues: CASTREWSFITDTQYF. CDR3 bases: TGTGCCAGCACCCGGGAGTGGTCGTTTATCACAGATACGCAGTATTTT.

This chain links TRBV5-6 with TRBJ2-3, with 7 bases that match TRBD1. From germline, CDR1 is SGHDT and CDR2 YYEEEE. The CDR3 runs 13 residues. With V trimmed by 6 bases and J by 6 bases, 7 bases remained unmatched. The CDR3 reads CASIPGGTDTQYF. CDR3 DNA sequence: TGTGCCAGCATCCCAGGGGGTACGGATACGCAGTATTTT. Filled out from reference TRBV5-6 and TRBJ2-3, the complete variable domain reads DAGVTQSPTHLIKTRGQQVTLRCSPKSGHDTVSWYQQALGQGPQFIFQYYEEEERQRGNFPDRFSGHQFPNYSSELNVNALLLGDSALYLCASIPGGTDTQYFGPGTRLTVL.

The rearrangement links TRBV19 to TRBJ1-2, with TRBD1 matching 7 bases. In germline, CDR1 is LNHDA, CDR2 SQIVND (reference sequence). Trimming removed 8 bases from V and 3 bases from J; junction bases left unmatched: 3. The CDR3 sequence is 12 residues long. As DNA, the CDR3 is TGTGCCAGTCGGGACAGCGACTATGGCTACACCTTC. Encoded protein: CASRDSDYGYTF.

This chain links TRBV9 with TRBJ1-2; D gene unclear. Germline V gives CDR1 SGDLS, CDR2 YYNGEE. The CDR3 spans 15 residues. V lost 4 bases, J lost 5 bases, and 18 bases lay in between. The DNA for the CDR3 is TGTGCCAGCAGCCCACAGACTACTCTGTTTTATGGCTACACCTTC. As protein: CASSPQTTLFYGYTF.

This chain joins TRBV30 and TRBJ1-1; the match to TRBD1 covers 12 bases. Germline V gene sequence: CDR1 GTSNPN, CDR2 SVGIG (reference sequence). The CDR3 length is 15 residues. V shed 3 bases, J shed 3 bases, and the junction held 5 bases outside the gene matches. The CDR3 sequence: CAWSPGTGGHTEAFF. The DNA for the CDR3 is TGTGCCTGGAGCCCCGGGACAGGGGGCCACACTGAAGCTTTCTTT.

The V gene is TRBV28, the J gene TRBJ1-1, with D unclear. This CDR3 contains 12 residues. Trimming took off 2 bases at V and 6 bases at J, with 7 bases between the two ends. The germline CDR1 and CDR2 sequences are MDHEN and SYDVKM. CDR3 in amino acids: CASSLMGAEAFF. In DNA, the CDR3 is TGTGCCAGCAGTTTAATGGGCGCTGAAGCTTTCTTT.

The chain couples TRBV13 to TRBJ1-4, with D possibly being TRBD1 (5 bases). Germline V gene data show CDR1 as PRHDT and CDR2 as FYEKMQ (reference sequence). CDR3 length equals 13 residues. Trimming removed 5 bases at V and 8 bases at J, with 12 bases between. CDR3 sequence reads: CASSARVGEKLFF. CDR3 nucleotide sequence: TGTGCCAGCAGCGCCAGGGTTGGGGAAAAACTGTTTTTT.

This clone was recorded only once. This chain links TRBV6-1 with TRBJ2-5; 7 bases line up with TRBD1. The J call is in doubt because the DNA end fits TRBJ2-7 better. CDR1 is MNHNS, CDR2 SASEGT, per germline. CDR3 length: 15 residues. The CDR3 region is CASSEWGTETYEQYF. As DNA, the CDR3 is TGTGCCAGCAGTGAATGGGGGACAGAAACCTACGAGCAGTACTTC.

This clone was seen only once. V usage is TRBV12-5 and J usage is TRBJ2-7; 8 positions agree with TRBD1. CDR3 size: 20 residues. The junction had 18 bases not matched to a gene; V was cut back by 2 bases and J by 0 bases. The germline CDR1 and CDR2 sequences are LGHNT and FRNRAP. The CDR3 reads CASGLRLTGDPPHSSYEQYF. As DNA, the CDR3 is TGTGCTAGTGGTTTGCGCCTGACAGGGGACCCACCCCACAGCTCCTACGAGCAGTACTTC.

The chain employs TRBV2 and TRBJ1-5; D is perhaps TRBD1 (5 bases). The CDR3 sequence is 14 residues long. Germline assignment: CDR1 SNHLY and CDR2 FYNNEI. V dropped 7 bases and J dropped 0 bases, with 10 bases sitting between them. CDR3 coding DNA: TGTGCCAGCATGACAGCCTATAGCAATCAGCCCCAGCATTTT. Its translation is CASMTAYSNQPQHF.

The chain employs TRBV12-5 and TRBJ2-1, with 10 bases aligning to TRBD1. The CDR3 is made up of 16 amino acids. Looked up from germline, CDR1 is LGHNT and CDR2 is FRNRAP. Trimming took 6 bases from V and 6 from J; bases not matched to a gene: 11. Here the CDR3 reads CASGSSLGQGSNEQFF. DNA of the CDR3: TGTGCTAGTGGCTCTTCACTGGGACAGGGGAGCAATGAGCAGTTCTTC.

In DNA, the CDR3 is TGTGCCAGCAGTTTCAACTTTGAAGCTTTCTTT. Encoded protein: CASSFNFEAFF. The genes are TRBV6-1 and TRBJ1-1, with no clear D. The V gene's germline CDR1 is MNHNS and CDR2 SASEGT. V was shortened by 5 bases and J by 7 bases, with 8 bases between the two germline ends. This CDR3 spans 11 amino acids.

The chain carries TRBV13 and TRBJ1-1; possible D gene TRBD1, 6 bases. V shed 7 bases and J shed 0 bases, with 12 bases lying between them. The CDR3 extends over 14 amino acids. The germline V gene encodes CDR1 PRHDT and CDR2 FYEKMQ (reference sequence). CDR3 bases: TGTGCCAGCACTTGGGACACGATGAACACTGAAGCTTTCTTT. Translation gives CASTWDTMNTEAFF. The variable domain in full, with the rest retrieved from reference TRBV13 and TRBJ1-1, is AAGVIQSPRHLIKEKRETATLKCYPIPRHDTVYWYQQGPGQDPQFLISFYEKMQSDKGSIPDRFSAQQFSDYHSELNMSSLELGDSALYFCASTWDTMNTEAFFGQGTRLTVV.

The CDR3: CASSQGLAGENEQFF. CDR3 nucleotides: TGCGCCAGCAGCCAAGGACTAGCGGGGGAAAATGAGCAGTTCTTC. V and J are TRBV4-1 and TRBJ2-1; the match to TRBD2 covers 12 bases. V was pared by 1 base and J by 7 bases, with 2 bases of the junction left unmatched. Germline V lookup: CDR1 MGHRA, CDR2 YSYEKL. This CDR3 spans 15 amino acids.

The V call is TRBV5-1, the J call TRBJ2-1, with TRBD1 as a possible D gene (6 bases). CDR1 SGHRS and CDR2 YFSETQ come from the germline V gene. Trimming removed 4 bases at V and 8 bases at J, with 16 bases between. This CDR3 is built from 14 residues. This CDR3 reads CASSDRTDRDEQFF. The DNA of the CDR3 is TGCGCCAGCAGCGACAGGACGGATCGGGATGAGCAGTTCTTC.

This chain links TRBV2 with TRBJ1-3, with 8 bases that match TRBD1. The CDR3 contains 15 residues. Germline V gives CDR1 SNHLY, CDR2 FYNNEI. J gave up 2 bases and V 6 bases, and 6 bases lay outside the gene matches. CDR3 bases: TGTGCCAGCAGCTTGACAGGGGCCCCTGGAAACACCATATATTTT. Its translation is CASSLTGAPGNTIYF.

This clone was picked up one time. The rearrangement links TRBV2 to TRBJ1-2; TRBD1 is a possible D gene (5 bases). Germline CDR1 SNHLY, CDR2 FYNNEI. This CDR3 comprises 14 residues. V was clipped by 5 bases and J by 2 bases, with 12 bases between them. The DNA for the CDR3 is TGTGCCAGCAGTCCGGGGGGGGTGAACTATGGCTACACCTTC. Translated: CASSPGGVNYGYTF.

This chain connects TRBV5-1 to TRBJ2-1; TRBD2 matches 10 bases. The V gene's germline CDR1 is SGHRS and CDR2 YFSETQ. V lost 2 bases, J lost 9 bases, and 11 bases stayed unmatched. The CDR3 is 16 amino acids. This chain's CDR3 is CASSLGQRGGSTEQFF. The CDR3, as DNA: TGCGCCAGCAGCTTAGGGCAGCGGGGGGGCTCGACTGAGCAGTTCTTC. The entire variable domain, with the rest obtained from reference TRBV5-1 and TRBJ2-1, is as follows: KAGVTQTPRYLIKTRGQQVTLSCSPISGHRSVSWYQQTPGQGLQFLFEYFSETQRNKGNFPGRFSGRQFSNSRSEMNVSTLELGDSALYLCASSLGQRGGSTEQFFGPGTRLTVL.